This T cell receptor (beta chain) was captured by sequencing in a study of blood T cells in healthy people across ages. Study-wide findings and caveats: With naive T cell percentage, TCR beta diversity showed a strong correlation. A greater number of naive CD4+ cells and higher diversity distinguished long-lived donors from aged donors.

Between the trimmed V and J ends, which lost 5 bases and 4 bases, there was a span of 17 bases. The CDR3 spans 15 residues. This clonotype was seen a handful of times. What it recognizes is unknown. Then a second PCR, running roughly 7 to 11 cycles, was carried out with a sample-barcoded 5' primer and a J-beta primer mix. One entry per CDR3 protein results from TCRdb running MiXCR on the 5' RACE reads. This sample has 700,000 to 950,000 distinct CDR3 sequences, with 58% found just once. The chain joins TRBV12-3 or TRBV12-4 to TRBJ2-5; D is possibly TRBD2 (6 bases). The sequence came from a man under 40 in good health. Sequenced material: blood. The CDR3 loop reads CASSILVRGGETQYF. DNA of the CDR3: TGTGCCAGCAGTATCCTGGTACGGGGAGGAGAGACCCAGTACTTC.